What follows are 18 T cell receptor beta chains derived from one specimen sequenced in a study of control samples from healthy donors and cancer patients (dated by TCRdb to about 2020). The library was produced with the immunoSEQ multiplex PCR assay. TCRdb holds this immuneACCESS table with in-frame rearrangements only. Some clones are missing; in checked studies, unresolved V genes explain under half, and the rest has no known cause. Present in this sample are approximately 190,000 clones, about 90% of which were seen just once. Roughly 1.9% of the sample lies in the top ten. Sequenced: blood. These receptors all stem from a man aged 25 to 45 in good health.

The chain's CDR3 is CASSPVWGPRGAFF. CDR3 sequence (DNA): TGTGCCAGCAGCCCCGTGTGGGGGCCTAGGGGAGCTTTCTTT. V is TRBV5-8 and J is TRBJ1-1; D may be TRBD1 (6 bases). The V and J ends lost 4 bases and 10 bases respectively, with 20 bases between them. The CDR3 has 14 residues. Looked up from germline, CDR1 is SGHTS and CDR2 is YDEGEE.

J is TRBJ1-3 and V is TRBV5-6, with TRBD1 matching over 7 bases. CDR3 length: 17 amino acids. Per the germline V gene, CDR1 is SGHDT and CDR2 is YYEEEE. Trimming at V came to 2 bases and at J to 0 bases, leaving 8 bases not matched to a gene. Here the CDR3 DNA reads TGTGCCAGCAGCTTATTGAGGCAGGGGGTCTCTGGAAACACCATATATTTT. This translates into CASSLLRQGVSGNTIYF.

Here the CDR3 reads CASSISRGEGYTF. CDR3 coding DNA: TGTGCCAGTAGTATCTCCAGAGGGGAAGGCTACACCTTC. The chain is built from TRBV19 and TRBJ1-2, with D maybe TRBD1 (5 bases). CDR3 length equals 13 residues. Germline V lookup: CDR1 LNHDA, CDR2 SQIVND (reference sequence). The V end lost 3 bases, the J end lost 8 bases, and 13 bases lay between the germline ends.

V gene TRBV7-9 combines with J gene TRBJ1-5; perhaps TRBD1 as D (5 bases). Germline values: CDR1 SEHNR, CDR2 FQNEAQ (reference sequence). The CDR3 is made up of 17 amino acids. The V end lost 5 bases, the J end lost 0 bases, and 17 bases lay between the germline ends. CDR3 DNA: TGTGCCAGCAGCCTAGGGGTGTCAGAGTATAGCAATCAGCCCCAGCATTTT. Residues: CASSLGVSEYSNQPQHF.

The genes are TRBV5-4 and TRBJ1-2, with D possibly being TRBD1 (6 bases). This CDR3 comprises 14 residues. Germline lookup yields CDR1 SGHNT and CDR2 YYREEE (reference sequence). Trimming left V 4 bases short and J 4 bases short, with 14 bases between. This chain's CDR3 is CASSRDGGTYGYTF. CDR3 nucleotides: TGTGCCAGCAGCCGGGACGGGGGCACCTATGGCTACACCTTC.

The chain joins TRBV14 to TRBJ1-1; 7 bases align to TRBD1. Unmatched junction bases numbered 3, after V lost 7 bases and J lost 1 base. Germline loops: CDR1 SGHDN, CDR2 FVKESK. This CDR3 has 13 amino acids. The CDR3 nucleotides read TGTGCCAGCACCGGGACAGCGAACACTGAAGCTTTCTTT. Translated, it gives CASTGTANTEAFF. The variable domain in full, with the rest retrieved from reference TRBV14 and TRBJ1-1, is EAGVTQFPSHSVIEKGQTVTLRCDPISGHDNLYWYRRVMGKEIKFLLHFVKESKQDESGMPNNRFLAERTGGTYSTLKVQPAELEDSGVYFCASTGTANTEAFFGQGTRLTVV.

J is TRBJ2-1 and V is TRBV6-4, with D possibly matching TRBD2 (5 bases). The CDR3 spans 12 residues. Germline V lookup: CDR1 MRHNA, CDR2 SNTAGT. V was shortened by 11 bases and J by 4 bases, with 12 bases between the two germline ends. CDR3 DNA: TGTGCCTTACGGACTGGATACAATGAGCAGTTCTTC. This sequence encodes CALRTGYNEQFF.

The CDR3 reads CASSVVISWGKTEAFF. In DNA form, the CDR3 reads TGCGCCAGCAGTGTAGTAATTTCGTGGGGAAAGACTGAAGCTTTCTTT. The J gene is TRBJ1-1, the V gene TRBV10-2; D not certain. V was trimmed by 4 bases and J by 5 bases, leaving 20 bases between them. The CDR3 runs 16 residues. CDR1 is WSHSY, CDR2 SAAADI, per germline.

V is TRBV29-1 and J is TRBJ2-1, with 11 bases aligning to TRBD2. Losses at the gene ends were 6 bases for V and 2 bases for J; bases not matched to a gene: 6. The CDR3 loop spans 15 amino acids. Germline V lookup: CDR1 SQVTM, CDR2 ANQGSEA. The CDR3 DNA sequence: TGCAGCGTGGAGACTAGCGGGGCTACCTACAATGAGCAGTTCTTC. The encoded protein is CSVETSGATYNEQFF.

This clone was counted a single time. V gene TRBV18 combines with J gene TRBJ1-3, with D uncertain. This CDR3 has 14 amino acids. V lost 3 bases and J 1 base, leaving 7 bases between the germline ends. Germline CDR1 reads KGHSH; CDR2 reads LQKENI. The CDR3 reads CASSPVTSGNTIYF. The CDR3, as DNA: TGTGCCAGCTCACCGGTGACGTCTGGAAACACCATATATTTT.

J is TRBJ1-1 and V is TRBV5-4, with 8 bases aligning to TRBD1. The germline CDR1 and CDR2 sequences are SGHNT and YYREEE (reference sequence). After removal of 4 bases from V and 10 bases from J, the junction contained 12 bases not matched to a gene. The CDR3 has 14 residues. In DNA form, the CDR3 reads TGTGCCAGCAGCCGGGCCCAGGGGGCGCCGGGAGCTTTCTTT. It yields the protein CASSRAQGAPGAFF.

The J gene is TRBJ1-1, the V gene TRBV18; 7 nucleotides match TRBD1. The germline V gene has CDR1 KGHSH and CDR2 LQKENI. V dropped 3 bases and J dropped 6; count of bases not matched to a gene: 4. The CDR3 consists of 13 residues. The CDR3 here is CASSPQGVAEAFF. The CDR3 DNA follows: TGTGCCAGCTCACCGCAGGGGGTTGCTGAAGCTTTCTTT.

The chain is built from TRBV7-2 and TRBJ2-7, with 11 bases aligning to TRBD2. V lost 2 bases to trimming and J lost 2 bases; unmatched junction nucleotides: 11. The CDR3 loop spans 18 amino acids. From germline, CDR1 is SGHTA and CDR2 FQGNSA. The CDR3 loop is CASSLKGSGLAGTYEQYF. CDR3 in DNA: TGTGCCAGCAGCTTAAAAGGAAGTGGACTAGCGGGCACCTACGAGCAGTACTTC.

The chain links TRBV9 to TRBJ1-2, with a tentative D call TRBD1 (6 bases). Germline V gene lookup returns CDR1 SGDLS and CDR2 YYNGEE. The CDR3 covers 16 residues. Trimming stripped 4 bases from V and 6 bases from J, with 22 bases between. The CDR3 sequence is CASSRDTASRSHGYTF. The CDR3 coding sequence is TGTGCCAGCAGCCGGGACACAGCCTCCAGGTCCCATGGCTACACCTTC.

This clone appeared once. J is TRBJ2-3 and V is TRBV7-8, with no clear D. Germline CDR1 and CDR2: SGHVS and FQNEAQ. This CDR3 region has 14 residues. V shed 1 base and J shed 4 bases, with 9 bases lying between them. This CDR3 is CASSLEGRSDTQYF. The CDR3 DNA is TGTGCCAGCAGCTTAGAGGGAAGATCAGATACGCAGTATTTT.

This sequence joins TRBV7-9 and TRBJ2-1; perhaps D is TRBD1 or TRBD2 (5 bases each). The germline V gene encodes CDR1 SEHNR and CDR2 FQNEAQ (reference sequence). Between the trimmed V and J ends, which lost 3 bases and 3 bases, there was a span of 12 bases. CDR3 length: 15 amino acids. This CDR3 reads CASSFEGQGYNEQFF. Written as DNA, the CDR3 is TGTGCCAGCAGCTTCGAGGGGCAGGGCTACAATGAGCAGTTCTTC.

The chain uses TRBV29-1 and TRBJ2-1; tentative D call: TRBD1 (5 bases). This CDR3 spans 10 amino acids. V shed 8 bases and J shed 5 bases, with 7 bases lying between them. Germline CDR1 is SQVTM and CDR2 is ANQGSEA. The CDR3 DNA follows: TGCAGCATCAGGGACAATGAGCAGTTCTTC. Protein product: CSIRDNEQFF.

Details on this clone: The same CDR3 is also encoded by other DNA sequences in this sample. This rearrangement joins TRBV5-1 to TRBJ1-2; no firm D call. Trimming shortened V by 2 bases and J by 2 bases, and 7 bases separated the two germline ends. This CDR3 is 13 amino acids long. CDR1 is SGHRS, CDR2 YFSETQ, per germline. CDR3 protein: CASSLGSNYGYTF. In DNA form, the CDR3 reads TGCGCCAGCAGCTTAGGTAGCAACTATGGCTACACCTTC.